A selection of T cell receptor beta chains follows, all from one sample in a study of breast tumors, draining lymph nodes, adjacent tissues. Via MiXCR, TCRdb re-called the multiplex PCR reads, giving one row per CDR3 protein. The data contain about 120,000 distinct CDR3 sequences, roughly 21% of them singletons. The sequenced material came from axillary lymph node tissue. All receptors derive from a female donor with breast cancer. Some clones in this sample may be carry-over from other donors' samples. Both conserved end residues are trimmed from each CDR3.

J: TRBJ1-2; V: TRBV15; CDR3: ATSRRSYSDNYGYT
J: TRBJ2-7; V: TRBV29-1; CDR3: STRDPYEQY
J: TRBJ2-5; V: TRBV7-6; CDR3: ASSSRLAGSKETQY
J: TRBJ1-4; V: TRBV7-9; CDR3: ASRIGQGNEKLF
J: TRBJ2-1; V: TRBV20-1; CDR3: SALGLAGGYEQF
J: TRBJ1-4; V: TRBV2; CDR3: ASSDFGATNEKLF
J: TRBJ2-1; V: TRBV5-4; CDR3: ASSSGLVWEQF
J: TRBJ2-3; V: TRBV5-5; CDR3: ASSLVQGPADTQY
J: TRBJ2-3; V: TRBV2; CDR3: ASKNPGTGENTDTQY
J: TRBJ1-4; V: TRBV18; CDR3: ASSGQGAKGANETLF
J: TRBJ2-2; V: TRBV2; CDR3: ASSVILAGELF
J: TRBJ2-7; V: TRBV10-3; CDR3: AISGEGPYEQY
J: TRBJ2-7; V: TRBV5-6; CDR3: ASSSLAAYEQY
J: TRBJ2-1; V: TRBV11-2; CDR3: ASSRAGFNNEQF
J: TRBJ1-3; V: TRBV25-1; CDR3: ASSEQGAAGNTIY
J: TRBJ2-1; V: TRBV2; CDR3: ASSDPWAGEGNEQF
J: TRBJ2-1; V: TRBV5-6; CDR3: AGTRRSGGNEQF
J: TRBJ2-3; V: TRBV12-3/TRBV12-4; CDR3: ASTPRRGGGTDTQY
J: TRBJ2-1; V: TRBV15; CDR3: ATSRVASGRTSSYNEQF
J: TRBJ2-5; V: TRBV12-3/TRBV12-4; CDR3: ASSNGVGTQY
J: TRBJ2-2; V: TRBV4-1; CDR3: ASSQGGGKLF
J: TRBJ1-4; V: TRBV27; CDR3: ACSLSLGNEKLF
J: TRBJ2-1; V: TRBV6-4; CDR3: ASSPTRDGHNEQF
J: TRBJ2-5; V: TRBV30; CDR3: AWSEREETQY
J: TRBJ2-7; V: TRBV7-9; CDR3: ASSHRDGWIWEQY
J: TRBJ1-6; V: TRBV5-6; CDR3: ASSFGTGDSPLH
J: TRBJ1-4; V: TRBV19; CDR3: ASSIRDTNEKLF
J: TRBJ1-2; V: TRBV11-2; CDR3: ASSLSNRDGYT